These 25 T cell receptor beta chains came from one sample sequenced in a study of blood T cell repertoires in COVID-19. Produced via immunoSEQ multiplex PCR; TCRdb's table is partial and in-frame only. The sample carries approximately 250,000 clones, 88% recorded once. Sample: PBMCs or T cells enriched from blood (not recorded which). The receptors were sampled from a woman in her twenties or thirties who had recovered from COVID-19.

This clone was counted between two and nine times. The gene calls are TRBV11-3 and TRBJ2-2, with D perhaps matching TRBD2 (7 bases). The CDR3 length is 18 residues. Germline V gene lookup returns CDR1 SGHNT and CDR2 YENEEA. V was trimmed by 5 bases and J by 6 bases, leaving 25 bases between them. The CDR3 region has the DNA TGTGCCAGCAGCCCCGACGGACAGACCCTGGGGGGGGCCGGGGAGCTGTTTTTT. Translated: CASSPDGQTLGGAGELFF.

The gene calls are TRBV12-3 or TRBV12-4 and TRBJ2-5; 8 bases map to TRBD1. The CDR3 runs to 13 residues. The ends lost 6 bases at V and 5 bases at J; junction bases unmatched: 5. This CDR3 reads CASRRDRQETQYF. CDR3 sequence (DNA): TGTGCCAGCAGACGGGACAGGCAGGAGACCCAGTACTTC.

The J gene is TRBJ1-1, the V gene TRBV27, with a tentative D call TRBD1 (5 bases). The CDR3 loop spans 15 amino acids. Trimming pared 0 bases from V and 1 base from J, leaving 9 bases between. Germline values: CDR1 MNHEY, CDR2 SMNVEV (reference sequence). DNA of the CDR3: TGTGCCAGCAGTTTATCCAGGGCCACGAACACTGAAGCTTTCTTT. Residues: CASSLSRATNTEAFF.

This clone has a single count. Here the CDR3 DNA reads TGTGCCAGCAGCCCCTCTGGAGAGGTCTCCGCAGATACGCAGTATTTT. Encoded protein: CASSPSGEVSADTQYF. This chain connects TRBV9 to TRBJ2-3; D remains ambiguous. Germline assignment: CDR1 SGDLS and CDR2 YYNGEE. The V and J ends lost 4 bases and 4 bases respectively, with 19 bases between them. The CDR3 consists of 16 residues.

The chain carries TRBV5-1 and TRBJ2-3, with a tentative D call TRBD2 (6 bases). Trimming removed 5 bases at V and 0 bases at J, with 10 bases between. The length of the CDR3 is 14 residues. Per germline, CDR1 SGHRS and CDR2 YFSETQ. The CDR3 is CASREGPSTDTQYF. The DNA of the CDR3 is TGCGCCAGCAGGGAGGGGCCTAGCACAGATACGCAGTATTTT.

This chain uses TRBV3-1 (or the pseudogene TRBV3-2) with TRBJ1-1; tentatively, D is TRBD1 (6 bases). Germline CDR1 LGHDT, CDR2 YNNKEL (reference sequence). The CDR3 contains 17 residues. V lost 1 base, J lost 6 bases, and 21 bases lay in between. The CDR3 nucleotides are TGTGCCAGCAGCCAAGCTTCCAGGGGTGTGTTCCACGCTGAAGCTTTCTTT. Encoded protein: CASSQASRGVFHAEAFF.

The genes are TRBV5-8 and TRBJ1-5, with D possibly being TRBD1 (5 bases). The CDR3 runs 15 residues. The germline V gene encodes CDR1 SGHTS and CDR2 YDEGEE. V was clipped by 4 bases and J by 7 bases, with 18 bases between them. The CDR3 DNA reads as TGTGCCAGCAGCCTGGGACCCCGCTCGACACAGCCCCAGCATTTT. This translates into CASSLGPRSTQPQHF.

This chain links TRBV5-1 with TRBJ2-1, with 8 nucleotides matching TRBD2. V trimming: 2 bases; J trimming: 5 bases; junction bases outside the gene matches: 6. The CDR3 consists of 15 residues. From germline, CDR1 is SGHRS and CDR2 YFSETQ. As DNA, the CDR3 is TGCGCCAGCAGCTTTGGTAGCGGGACCGACAATGAGCAGTTCTTC. This translates into CASSFGSGTDNEQFF. The complete variable domain, with remaining parts taken from reference TRBV5-1 and TRBJ2-1, reads KAGVTQTPRYLIKTRGQQVTLSCSPISGHRSVSWYQQTPGQGLQFLFEYFSETQRNKGNFPGRFSGRQFSNSRSEMNVSTLELGDSALYLCASSFGSGTDNEQFFGPGTRLTVL.

The V gene is TRBV7-2, the J gene TRBJ2-1; 8 nucleotides line up with TRBD2. The CDR3 spans 16 residues. The trim removed 3 bases at V and 3 bases at J, leaving 7 bases unmatched. CDR1 is SGHTA and CDR2 is FQGNSA in the germline V gene. The CDR3 sequence: CASSLERGYGYNEQFF. The CDR3 DNA follows: TGTGCCAGCAGCTTGGAGCGGGGGTATGGCTACAATGAGCAGTTCTTC.

The rearrangement uses TRBV3-1 (or the pseudogene TRBV3-2) and TRBJ1-2; TRBD1 might be the D (6 bases). Germline CDR1 is LGHDT and CDR2 is YNNKEL (reference sequence). This CDR3 has 12 amino acids. V was cut by 0 bases and J by 12 bases, with 11 bases left in between. Here the CDR3 reads CASSQDHRDNTF. CDR3 DNA: TGTGCCAGCAGCCAAGATCACAGGGATAACACCTTC.

The chain recombines TRBV29-1 with TRBJ2-2; 13 bases map to TRBD2. Germline CDR1 is SQVTM and CDR2 is ANQGSEA. This CDR3 is 14 amino acids long. The V and J ends lost 7 bases and 5 bases, in that order; junction bases with no gene match: 4. In nucleotides, the CDR3 is TGCAGCGCTCGGACTAGCGGGAGTACCGGGGAGCTGTTTTTT. It yields the protein CSARTSGSTGELFF.

This chain connects TRBV24-1 to TRBJ2-2; a weak D match, TRBD1 (5 bases). Trimming removed 4 bases at V and 4 bases at J, with 15 bases between. Germline V lookup: CDR1 KGHDR, CDR2 SFDVKD. This CDR3 spans 16 amino acids. CDR3 sequence (DNA): TGTGCCACCAGTGACTTTTATCCAGGGATCACCGGGGAGCTGTTTTTT. Translated: CATSDFYPGITGELFF.

The gene calls are TRBV15 and TRBJ2-1; 7 bases are shared with TRBD1. V shed 3 bases and J 4 bases; nucleotides not matched to a gene: 12. This CDR3 comprises 17 residues. Germline-derived CDR1 and CDR2 are LNHNV and YYDKDF (reference sequence). In nucleotides, the CDR3 is TGTGCCACCAGCAGGGTCCTACAGGGGTGGTCGTACAATGAGCAGTTCTTC. Translating it yields CATSRVLQGWSYNEQFF.

The chain joins TRBV7-2 to TRBJ1-2, with D perhaps matching TRBD1 (6 bases). Trimming stripped 0 bases from V and 4 bases from J, with 6 bases between. The CDR3 loop spans 13 amino acids. Germline V gene lookup returns CDR1 SGHTA and CDR2 FQGNSA. CDR3 sequence: CASSLAGGYGYTF. The CDR3 nucleotides read TGTGCCAGCAGCTTAGCAGGGGGCTATGGCTACACCTTC.

This rearrangement joins TRBV4-1 to TRBJ2-6; a possible D gene is TRBD2 (6 bases). Germline lookup yields CDR1 MGHRA and CDR2 YSYEKL. Trimming took 4 bases from V and 1 from J, leaving 14 bases between them. There are 17 residues in the CDR3. The chain's CDR3 is CASSLRGDWSGANVLTF. CDR3 sequence (DNA): TGCGCCAGCAGCCTTCGCGGGGACTGGTCTGGGGCCAACGTCCTGACTTTC.

The chain recombines TRBV10-3 with TRBJ1-5; tentatively, D is TRBD1 (5 bases). CDR1 and CDR2 (germline): ENHRY, SYGVKD. There are 14 residues in the CDR3. V was shortened by 2 bases and J by 2 bases, with 7 bases between the two germline ends. The chain's CDR3 is CAISEDRGNQPQHF. CDR3 in DNA: TGTGCCATCAGTGAGGACAGAGGCAATCAGCCCCAGCATTTT.

The chain links TRBV2 to TRBJ2-5; 9 positions match TRBD2. The germline V gene has CDR1 SNHLY and CDR2 FYNNEI. V shed 8 bases and J 2 bases; nucleotides not matched to a gene: 3. CDR3 length: 13 residues. In DNA form, the CDR3 reads TGTGCCAGCGCGGGGGGGTTGCAAGAGACCCAGTACTTC. It yields the protein CASAGGLQETQYF.

V gene TRBV6-2 or TRBV6-3 combines with J gene TRBJ2-7; D unresolved. The CDR3 is 15 residues long. Germline CDR1 reads MNHEY; CDR2 reads SVGEGT. Trimming pared 2 bases from V and 2 bases from J, leaving 13 bases between. The CDR3 is CASSYGPTVAYEQYF. The CDR3 region has the DNA TGTGCCAGCAGTTACGGCCCCACAGTGGCCTACGAGCAGTACTTC.

The chain joins TRBV5-3 to TRBJ2-5; maybe TRBD2 (5 bases). TRBV5-3 is annotated as an ORF whose role is uncertain. This CDR3 comprises 17 residues. The V and J ends lost 5 bases and 0 bases respectively, with 20 bases between them. The CDR3 loop reads CARSPRTCPMYQETQYF. The CDR3 DNA follows: TGTGCCAGAAGTCCCCGGACTTGTCCAATGTACCAAGAGACCCAGTACTTC.

The gene calls are TRBV27 and TRBJ2-3; 7 nucleotides align to TRBD1. Losses at the gene ends were 4 bases for V and 0 bases for J; bases not matched to a gene: 10. The germline CDR1 and CDR2 sequences are MNHEY and SMNVEV (reference sequence). The CDR3 runs to 17 residues. CDR3 sequence (DNA): TGTGCCAGCAGTTCACTCTTGACAGGGTTGAGCACAGATACGCAGTATTTT. Translating gives CASSSLLTGLSTDTQYF.

This clone came up once. The V and J genes are TRBV10-2 and TRBJ1-1; possible D gene TRBD1, 5 bases. The germline V gene has CDR1 WSHSY and CDR2 SAAADI. V lost 6 bases, J lost 4 bases, and 24 bases lay in between. The CDR3 runs 17 residues. The CDR3 DNA sequence: TGCGCCAGCAGCGGGGCCCGGGGGGAGCATTTAGGCACTGAAGCTTTCTTT. The encoded protein is CASSGARGEHLGTEAFF.

This chain uses TRBV6-5 with TRBJ2-1, with D possibly matching TRBD1 (6 bases). Trimming removed 2 bases from V and 10 bases from J, with 15 bases in between. This CDR3 comprises 14 residues. The V gene's germline CDR1 is MNHEY and CDR2 SVGAGI. CDR3 residues: CASSYQVRGGEQFF. The CDR3 coding sequence is TGTGCCAGCAGTTACCAAGTCAGGGGCGGGGAGCAGTTCTTC.

The V and J genes are TRBV9 and TRBJ2-6, with D tentatively TRBD2 (5 bases). The V end was cut by 4 bases, the J end by 2 bases, with 16 bases between. The CDR3 runs to 17 residues. The germline V gene encodes CDR1 SGDLS and CDR2 YYNGEE. The chain's CDR3 is CASSTPPTGTGANVLTF. The CDR3 region has the DNA TGTGCCAGCAGCACTCCCCCCACGGGGACTGGGGCCAACGTCCTGACTTTC.

This CDR3 reads CASSTTQGAYGGYTF. CDR3 sequence (DNA): TGTGCCAGCAGTACCACACAGGGGGCTTATGGAGGCTACACCTTC. The chain is built from TRBV6-5 and TRBJ1-2, with TRBD1 identical over 9 bases. Trimming removed 5 bases from V and 8 bases from J; junction bases left unmatched: 12. Germline V lookup: CDR1 MNHEY, CDR2 SVGAGI. The CDR3 loop spans 15 amino acids.

V usage is TRBV4-2 and J usage is TRBJ1-1; the match to TRBD1 covers 7 bases. This CDR3 comprises 14 residues. The V gene end was trimmed by 1 base and the J gene end by 4 bases; junction bases not matched to a gene: 3. CDR1 and CDR2 (germline): LGHNA, YNFKEQ. CDR3 sequence: CASSQGQGGTEAFF. In DNA form, the CDR3 reads TGTGCCAGCAGCCAAGGCCAGGGGGGCACTGAAGCTTTCTTT.